The clone carrying this T cell receptor beta chain appeared a single time. The sample belongs to a study of blood T cells in healthy people across ages. This CDR3 comprises 17 residues. The germline V gene encodes CDR1 SGHVS and CDR2 FNYEAQ. J lost 3 bases, V lost 5 bases, and 10 bases had no gene match. Primed by a sample-barcoded 5' primer and a J-beta primer mix, a second PCR proceeded for about 6 to 12 cycles. TCRdb re-called the 5' RACE reads with MiXCR, one entry per CDR3 protein. The sample consists of hundreds of thousands of distinct CDR3 sequences, approximately 25% of them appearing once. This sample was also put to use in a study of T cells of mothers and their children.

The sequenced material came from blood. This clonotype originated in a boy aged 5-17 years in good health. The V call is TRBV7-6, the J call TRBJ2-1; TRBD2 matches at 10 bases. The CDR3 nucleotides read TGTGCCAGCAGCCCTACCCTAGCGGGGGCGAACTACAATGAGCAGTTCTTC. This codes for CASSPTLAGANYNEQFF.